This passage covers 24 T cell receptor beta chains from one sample sequenced in a study of regulatory T cells in long-lasting Graves disease. Building of the TCR beta libraries involved iRepertoire HTBI primers and Arm-PCR of CDR3 regions. TCRdb called the multiplex PCR reads again in MiXCR, with one record for every CDR3 protein. This sample has approximately 310,000 distinct CDR3 sequences, with 15% to 20% found just once. This sample's time point: newly diagnosed GD, antithyroid drugs for less than 3 months. TCR sequences were obtained from RNA taken from PBMCs. Sequences were derived from peripheral blood mononuclear cells (PBMCs), sampled at new diagnosis, from a patient treated with antithyroid drugs. The receptors shown here come from a female donor with Graves disease.

This clonotype was seen many times. The rearrangement joins TRBV24-1 to TRBJ2-1, with a tentative D call TRBD2 (6 bases). The CDR3 is made up of 13 amino acids. V was trimmed by 9 bases and J by 9 bases, leaving 17 bases between them. Germline-derived CDR1 and CDR2 are KGHDR and SFDVKD. CDR3 in amino acids: CATSPLRDGEQFF. The DNA for the CDR3 is TGTGCCACCTCCCCTTTGCGGGATGGTGAGCAGTTCTTC.

This clonotype showed up many times. This sequence joins TRBV25-1 and TRBJ2-3; 7 bases agree with TRBD2. The V gene's germline CDR1 is MGHDK and CDR2 SYGVNS. V lost 4 bases to trimming and J lost 5 bases; unmatched junction nucleotides: 6. This CDR3 is 14 amino acids long. As DNA, the CDR3 is TGTGCCAGCAGTGGCGGGAGAAGGCAAGATACGCAGTATTTT. Translating gives CASSGGRRQDTQYF.

Ten or more counts support this clonotype. The chain couples TRBV29-1 to TRBJ2-1, with D maybe TRBD1 (5 bases). Germline V lookup: CDR1 SQVTM, CDR2 ANQGSEA. V was trimmed by 2 bases and J by 10 bases, leaving 15 bases between them. The CDR3 extends over 13 amino acids. As DNA, the CDR3 is TGCAGCGTTGAAAAGATTGGGAAGGGGGAGCAGTTCTTC. Amino acids: CSVEKIGKGEQFF.

This clonotype was seen repeatedly, ten times or more. The chain uses TRBV7-9 and TRBJ2-5; 7 positions match TRBD2. CDR3 length equals 17 residues. The junction had 13 bases not matched to a gene; V was cut back by 3 bases and J by 3 bases. Germline lookup yields CDR1 SEHNR and CDR2 FQNEAQ (reference sequence). The CDR3 bases are TGTGCCAGCAGCTTGTTCGTGGGAGGGACTGGGGAAGAGACCCAGTACTTC. Its protein is CASSLFVGGTGEETQYF.

This clonotype was observed at least ten times. The V call is TRBV27, the J call TRBJ1-6, with a possible D match to TRBD1 (5 bases). CDR3 length: 15 residues. Germline CDR1 is MNHEY and CDR2 is SMNVEV (reference sequence). V was trimmed by 2 bases and J by 9 bases, leaving 14 bases between them. The CDR3 DNA reads as TGTGCCAGCAGTTTAAATCAGGGTGGGGGTTCACCCCTCCACTTT. Protein product: CASSLNQGGGSPLHF.

This clonotype was recorded at least ten times. The rearrangement joins TRBV6-1 to TRBJ2-5; possible D gene TRBD2, 6 bases. Deletions cut 0 bases from V and 5 bases from J, with 7 bases between. The CDR3 sequence is 13 residues long. Germline V gives CDR1 MNHNS, CDR2 SASEGT. The CDR3 bases are TGTGCCAGCAGTGAAGCGGGGAGGGAGACCCAGTACTTC. It is translated as CASSEAGRETQYF.

This clonotype was detected many times. The chain has TRBV27 and TRBJ2-7; 7 nucleotides align to TRBD1. J was trimmed by 4 bases and V by 0 bases; bases with no gene match: 9. Germline-derived CDR1 and CDR2 are MNHEY and SMNVEV (reference sequence). The CDR3 consists of 16 residues. The CDR3 DNA sequence: TGTGCCAGCAGTTTATCTGGGCCAGGGGGAACTTACGAGCAGTACTTC. Translated: CASSLSGPGGTYEQYF.

The table lists this clonotype with many counts. J is TRBJ2-5 and V is TRBV12-5, with TRBD2 as a possible D gene (6 bases). There are 11 residues in the CDR3. Trimming pared 8 bases from V and 4 bases from J, leaving 8 bases between. The germline V gene encodes CDR1 LGHNT and CDR2 FRNRAP. The CDR3, as DNA: TGTGCTAGTTTGGGGGGAGAGACCCAGTACTTC. Its translation is CASLGGETQYF.

With regard to this clonotype: This could be a read error, since a much larger clone is one nucleotide away. V and J are TRBV6-2 or TRBV6-3 and TRBJ2-3; D is unresolved. Per germline, CDR1 MNHEY and CDR2 SVGEGT. This CDR3 has 17 amino acids. The V end lost 0 bases, the J end lost 4 bases, and 17 bases lay between the germline ends. In DNA, the CDR3 is TGTGCCAGCAGTTACTCGACGGCAGAGATTTTCGCAGATACGCAGTATTTT. Translating it yields CASSYSTAEIFADTQYF.

This clonotype was found many times. This chain joins TRBV24-1 and TRBJ2-3; the D gene is possibly TRBD2 (6 bases). CDR1 is KGHDR and CDR2 is SFDVKD in the germline V gene. The CDR3 is 14 amino acids. The V and J ends lost 0 bases and 3 bases respectively, with 6 bases between them. The DNA for the CDR3 is TGTGCCACCAGTGATTTGCGGGGGACAGATACGCAGTATTTT. It specifies CATSDLRGTDTQYF.

The J gene is TRBJ2-7, the V gene TRBV5-5; possibly TRBD1 for D (6 bases). V was cut by 4 bases and J by 6 bases, with 8 bases left in between. This CDR3 spans 11 amino acids. Germline V gene lookup returns CDR1 SGHKS and CDR2 YYEKEE (reference sequence). The CDR3 loop reads CASSTGSEQYF. In nucleotides, the CDR3 is TGTGCCAGCAGCACAGGGAGCGAGCAGTACTTC.

This clonotype was observed a handful of times. V gene TRBV3-1 combines with J gene TRBJ1-3; D unresolved. V lost 1 base and J lost 6, with 10 bases in between. Germline V gene sequence: CDR1 LGHDT, CDR2 YNNKEL (reference sequence). CDR3 size: 14 residues. The CDR3 DNA sequence: TGTGCCAGCAGCCAAGCCGGGCCTCAAAACACCATATATTTT. It is translated as CASSQAGPQNTIYF. Drawing the rest from reference TRBV3-1 and TRBJ1-3, the complete variable domain is DTAVSQTPKYLVTQMGNDKSIKCEQNLGHDTMYWYKQDSKKFLKIMFSYNNKELIINETVPNRFSPKSPDKAHLNLHINSLELGDSAVYFCASSQAGPQNTIYFGEGSWLTVV.

V and J are TRBV28 and TRBJ2-2, with D tentatively TRBD2 (6 bases). The CDR3 totals 17 residues. The germline V gene has CDR1 MDHEN and CDR2 SYDVKM. Trimming removed 2 bases at V and 0 bases at J, with 13 bases between. CDR3 nucleotide sequence: TGTGCCAGCAGTTTAGGGGGGTGGGGGGCGAACACCGGGGAGCTGTTTTTT. It codes for CASSLGGWGANTGELFF.

This clonotype was picked up a small number of times. The J gene is TRBJ2-3, the V gene TRBV24-1; possibly TRBD2 for D (6 bases). Deletions cut 9 bases from V and 7 bases from J, with 16 bases between. From germline, CDR1 is KGHDR and CDR2 SFDVKD. This CDR3 spans 13 amino acids. The CDR3 here is CATSDTGAHTQYF. The CDR3 nucleotides read TGTGCCACCTCAGATACGGGAGCGCATACGCAGTATTTT.

This clonotype came up once. A much larger clonotype is one base distant, so this may be a read error. The conserved phenylalanine or tryptophan normally closing the CDR3 is absent here, so this likely arose from a read error. The rearrangement joins TRBV14 to TRBJ2-1; D uncertain. This CDR3 region has 18 residues. V lost 1 base and J lost 6, with 22 bases in between. Germline lookup yields CDR1 SGHDN and CDR2 FVKESK. The CDR3 loop is CASSQVRLGGDPRNEQFS. DNA for the CDR3: TGTGCCAGCAGCCAAGTGAGGTTGGGCGGAGATCCGCGCAATGAGCAGTTCTCC.

The rearrangement links TRBV27 to TRBJ1-3, with unresolved D. Trimming took off 2 bases at V and 1 base at J, with 15 bases between the two ends. Germline values: CDR1 MNHEY, CDR2 SMNVEV (reference sequence). There are 17 residues in the CDR3. CDR3 region: CASSLRGDGVSGNTIYF. CDR3 DNA sequence: TGTGCCAGCAGTTTACGGGGTGACGGTGTTTCTGGAAACACCATATATTTT.

This clonotype was found many times. CDR3 in DNA: TGCAGTGCCTCTACAGGACAGGGTTGGAATGAGCAGTTCTTC. Amino acids: CSASTGQGWNEQFF. The chain is built from TRBV20-1 and TRBJ2-1; 8 nucleotides agree with TRBD1. The V and J ends lost 6 bases and 7 bases, in that order; junction bases with no gene match: 11. This CDR3 has 14 amino acids. The germline V gene encodes CDR1 DFQATT and CDR2 SNEGSKA (reference sequence).

The sample holds many counts of this clonotype. This chain links TRBV20-1 with TRBJ2-1; 14 bases agree with TRBD2. The J segment lost 7 bases and the V segment lost 0 bases, leaving 2 bases of the junction unmatched. The CDR3 runs 15 residues. Germline loops: CDR1 DFQATT, CDR2 SNEGSKA (reference sequence). CDR3 loop: CSAREGTSGRNEQFF. The DNA for the CDR3 is TGCAGTGCTAGAGAGGGGACTAGCGGGAGAAATGAGCAGTTCTTC.

This clonotype occurred many times. The rearrangement links TRBV6-1 to TRBJ2-5, with D uncertain. CDR1 is MNHNS and CDR2 is SASEGT in the germline V gene. The V end was cut by 11 bases, the J end by 1 base, with 5 bases between. CDR3 length equals 10 residues. The CDR3 region is CACGQETQYF. The CDR3 DNA reads as TGTGCCTGCGGCCAAGAGACCCAGTACTTC.

The chain is built from TRBV10-1 and TRBJ2-1, with 11 positions matching TRBD2. The CDR3 spans 16 residues. The junction had 9 bases not matched to a gene; V was cut back by 3 bases and J by 8 bases. CDR1 and CDR2 (germline): WNHNN, SYGVQD (reference sequence). As DNA, the CDR3 is TGCGCCAGCAGTGAAACTAGCGGGAGCACTGGAGATGAGCAGTTCTTC. It translates to CASSETSGSTGDEQFF.

This clonotype was recorded many times. The V and J genes are TRBV25-1 and TRBJ2-5, with a weak D call TRBD1 (6 bases). This CDR3 is built from 13 residues. Germline-derived CDR1 and CDR2 are MGHDK and SYGVNS. Trimming removed 3 bases from V and 3 bases from J, with 8 bases in between. The CDR3 bases are TGTGCCAGCAGTGATGGGACAAAAGAGACCCAGTACTTC. Translation gives CASSDGTKETQYF.

This clonotype was observed at least ten times. The genes are TRBV10-3 and TRBJ1-4; D is possibly TRBD1 (5 bases). The length of the CDR3 is 15 residues. The V gene's germline CDR1 is ENHRY and CDR2 SYGVKD. The germline V and J ends were trimmed by 3 bases and 0 bases, with 8 bases remaining between them. The CDR3 DNA reads as TGTGCCATCAGTGACTCAGGGCCAACTAATGAAAAACTGTTTTTT. This gives the protein CAISDSGPTNEKLFF.

This clonotype was observed once. A much larger clone is a single base away; this may be a read error. The rearrangement joins TRBV6-1 to TRBJ1-5; D is perhaps TRBD1 (5 bases). CDR3 length equals 15 residues. Looked up from germline, CDR1 is MNHNS and CDR2 is SASEGT. The V and J ends lost 5 bases and 6 bases respectively, with 17 bases between them. The CDR3 region has the DNA TGTGCCAGCAGTAGGTTTGGGATGGGGACTCAGCCCCAGCATTTT. Encoded protein: CASSRFGMGTQPQHF.

This clonotype was seen repeatedly, ten times or more. Compared with germline, one end of the junction differs, possibly owing to a read error. The chain carries TRBV19 and TRBJ2-1, with D uncertain. CDR3 length equals 14 residues. Looked up from germline, CDR1 is LNHDA and CDR2 is SQIVND (reference sequence). The CDR3 DNA follows: TGTGCCAGTAGTCTAGATCTCTCCTACAATGAGCAGTTCTTC. This codes for CASSLDLSYNEQFF. Full variable domain (remainder filled in from reference TRBV19 and TRBJ2-1): DGGITQSPKYLFRKEGQNVTLSCEQNLNHDAMYWYRQDPGQGLRLIYYSQIVNDFQKGDIAEGYSVSREKKESFPLTVTSAQKNPTAFYLCASSLDLSYNEQFFGPGTRLTVL.